This T cell receptor beta chain was retrieved from a study of cytomegalovirus exposure and HLA in healthy donors. Background on the study: Of all 400 or so donors who were genotyped, 80% to 85% belonged to the Caucasian-associated ancestry cluster.

PCR primers comprised 60 Vbeta and 13 Jbeta primers. Clones were read by immunoSEQ multiplex PCR, and TCRdb kept only the in-frame ones, dropping some. The table has about 160,000 clones, 80% seen once. V shed 5 bases and J shed 5 bases, with 13 bases lying between them. The germline V gene has CDR1 SNHLY and CDR2 FYNNEI. CDR3 length: 14 amino acids. The chain combines TRBV2 with TRBJ1-5; D remains unclear. The TCR sequence derives from a young man in good health and CMV-seropositive. The sequenced sample consisted of PBMCs. Here the CDR3 reads CASSNVPRYQPQHF. CDR3 DNA: TGTGCCAGCAGTAATGTCCCCCGGTATCAGCCCCAGCATTTT.